This T cell receptor (beta chain) was found in a study of T-cell reconstitution after alpha-beta-depleted transplantation in children. This CDR3 is built from 14 residues. V was trimmed by 4 bases and J by 13 bases, leaving 17 bases between them. CDR1 LGHNA and CDR2 YSLEER come from the germline V gene. Study conclusions and caveats: In some patients, recipient T cells and intrathymic progenitors surviving conditioning explained high day-60 diversity.

Researchers prepared the TCRbeta library using unique molecular identifiers, the study reports. TCRdb used MiXCR to reprocess the PCR reads, holding one entry per CDR3 protein. The table includes under 750,000 distinct CDR3 sequences, under 25% detected once. In the case of this clonotype: Its target is not known.

The source is a boy younger than two who had a stem cell transplant for acute myeloid leukemia, so the T cells may come from the graft donor. This material consisted of PBMCs, mostly from graft donor cells, taken 360 days after TCRalphabeta/CD19-depleted stem cell transplant. This chain uses TRBV4-3 with TRBJ1-6; tentative D call: TRBD1 (5 bases). The CDR3 here is CASSRRADGTPLHF. The CDR3 DNA sequence: TGCGCCAGCAGCCGTAGGGCAGACGGGACGCCCCTCCACTTT.